This entry concerns a single T cell receptor (beta chain). Unique molecular identifiers were incorporated when the TCRbeta library was constructed. Each CDR3 protein gets one entry after TCRdb re-called the PCR reads with MiXCR. Here the sample spans over 100,000 distinct CDR3 sequences, roughly 7.2% being singletons. V was cut by 5 bases and J by 1 base, with 19 bases left in between. The CDR3 extends over 17 amino acids. Per the germline V gene, CDR1 is MNHNY and CDR2 is SVGAGI (reference sequence). These data are taken from a study of T-cell reconstitution after alpha-beta-depleted transplantation in children.

The input for sequencing was PBMCs, taken before TCRalphabeta/CD19-depleted stem cell transplant. The TCR originated in a boy aged 2 to 9 with acute lymphoblastic leukemia, due to receive a stem cell transplant. The chain uses TRBV6-6 and TRBJ2-3, with a possible D match to TRBD2 (6 bases). The DNA of the CDR3 is TGTGCCAGCAGTATGGGACTTATACCTTCGGGCACAGATACGCAGTATTTT. Residues: CASSMGLIPSGTDTQYF.